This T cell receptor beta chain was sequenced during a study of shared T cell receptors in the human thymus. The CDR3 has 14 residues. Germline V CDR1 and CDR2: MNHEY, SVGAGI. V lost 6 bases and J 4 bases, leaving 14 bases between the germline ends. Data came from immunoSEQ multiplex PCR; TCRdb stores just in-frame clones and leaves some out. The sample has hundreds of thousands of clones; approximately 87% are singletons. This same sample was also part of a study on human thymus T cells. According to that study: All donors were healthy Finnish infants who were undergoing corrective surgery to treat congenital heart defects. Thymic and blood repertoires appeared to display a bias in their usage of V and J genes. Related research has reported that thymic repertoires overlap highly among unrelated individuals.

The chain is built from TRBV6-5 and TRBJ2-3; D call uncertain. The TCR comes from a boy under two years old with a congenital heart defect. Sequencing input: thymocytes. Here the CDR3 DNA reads TGTGCCAGCAGGACTGGAGCACTGGCAGATACGCAGTATTTT. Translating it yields CASRTGALADTQYF.